The rows below give T cell receptor beta chains drawn from one sample of a study of T-cell memory formation after mild COVID-19. TCRdb reprocessed the 5' RACE reads with MiXCR, giving one entry per CDR3 protein. Of 550,000 to 700,000 distinct CDR3 sequences in the sample, about 20% were seen once. Material for sequencing was PBMCs or a T cell subset sorted from them (not recorded which). All receptors come from an adult woman who had mild COVID-19 (a few samples of this study predate the infection). Cell type and time point are not known. Both conserved end residues are part of each CDR3. D genes are given only for firm matches. Not every row has a clone size; where given, it reads once, few, many or a size class.

j_call	clone_size	v_call	d_call	cdr3_aa	cdr3_nt
TRBJ2-3	many	TRBV7-9	NA	CASSSSGNTDTQYF	TGTGCCAGCAGTTCCAGCGGAAACACAGATACGCAGTATTTT
TRBJ2-4	few	TRBV29-1	NA	CSVEESTDGIQYF	TGCAGCGTTGAAGAGTCCACGGACGGAATTCAGTACTTC
TRBJ2-2	NA	TRBV5-1	TRBD1	CASSQEGQGLNTGELFF	TGCGCCAGCAGCCAAGAAGGACAGGGCTTAAACACCGGGGAGCTGTTTTTT
TRBJ2-2	NA	TRBV9	NA	CASSAPRGAFTGELFF	TGTGCCAGCAGCGCACCACGGGGGGCGTTTACCGGGGAGCTGTTTTTT
TRBJ2-7	few	TRBV6-1	NA	CASSARGGPYEQYF	TGTGCCAGCAGTGCGAGGGGGGGACCCTACGAGCAGTACTTC
TRBJ2-1	NA	TRBV6-2/TRBV6-3	NA	CASTLLRNNEQFF	TGTGCCAGCACCTTACTGCGAAACAATGAGCAGTTCTTC
TRBJ2-1	many	TRBV29-1	NA	CSVEDPLDEQFF	TGCAGCGTTGAAGATCCTTTGGATGAGCAGTTCTTC
TRBJ2-5	NA	TRBV12-3/TRBV12-4	TRBD1	CASSPTGGGQETQYF	TGTGCCAGCAGTCCAACAGGGGGCGGCCAAGAGACCCAGTACTTC
TRBJ2-5	few	TRBV5-4	NA	CASSPEGARGETQYF	TGTGCCAGCAGCCCGGAGGGGGCGCGCGGGGAGACCCAGTACTTC
TRBJ1-5	few	TRBV4-1	NA	CASSQDIVSNQPQHF	TGCGCCAGCAGCCAAGATATTGTCAGCAATCAGCCCCAGCATTTT
TRBJ2-7	NA	TRBV4-3	NA	CASSQDSLAKHDEQYF	TGCGCCAGCAGCCAAGATTCGTTAGCAAAACACGACGAGCAGTACTTC
TRBJ2-5	many	TRBV5-1	TRBD2	CASSLRTSGSQETQYF	TGCGCCAGCAGCTTGCGGACTAGCGGGAGCCAAGAGACCCAGTACTTC
TRBJ2-5	few	TRBV20-1	NA	CSAPRALKETQYF	TGCAGTGCCCCCCGGGCCCTTAAAGAGACCCAGTACTTC
TRBJ1-1	NA	TRBV6-5	TRBD1	CASRDRGGRNTEAFF	TGTGCCAGCAGAGACAGGGGAGGCAGGAACACTGAAGCTTTCTTT
TRBJ1-2	NA	TRBV9	TRBD1	CASSTGGVSYTF	TGTGCCAGTAGCACAGGGGGAGTGAGCTACACCTTC
TRBJ1-3	NA	TRBV2	TRBD1	CASRGQGASGNTIYF	TGTGCCAGCAGAGGACAGGGGGCAAGTGGAAACACCATATATTTT
TRBJ2-3	NA	TRBV20-1	NA	CSARGHRENTDTQYF	TGCAGTGCTAGAGGTCACAGGGAGAACACAGATACGCAGTATTTT
TRBJ1-1	NA	TRBV6-2/TRBV6-3	NA	CASSYPQGTTEAFF	TGTGCCAGCAGTTATCCTCAGGGTACAACTGAAGCTTTCTTT
TRBJ1-4	NA	TRBV30	NA	CAWTKLLGGEKLFF	TGTGCCTGGACCAAACTTTTGGGGGGGGAAAAACTGTTTTTT
TRBJ2-3	many	TRBV29-1	TRBD2	CSALAGDGVTQYF	TGCAGCGCCTTAGCGGGAGACGGGGTGACGCAGTATTTT
TRBJ2-7	NA	TRBV7-6	NA	CASSQGSGVNSYEQYF	TGTGCCAGCAGCCAGGGCTCAGGGGTCAACTCCTACGAGCAGTACTTC
TRBJ2-6	few	TRBV20-1	NA	CSASLTSGANVLTF	TGCAGTGCTAGTTTGACTTCTGGGGCCAACGTCCTGACTTTC
TRBJ1-6	NA	TRBV2	NA	CASSEWGARLSPLHF	TGTGCCAGCAGTGAATGGGGGGCCCGTCTTTCACCCCTCCACTTT
TRBJ2-6	few	TRBV27	TRBD2	CASSFGGGGGSGANVLTF	TGTGCCAGCAGTTTTGGAGGAGGCGGGGGCTCTGGGGCCAACGTCCTGACTTTC
TRBJ2-7	few	TRBV28	NA	CASSGTYHEQYF	TGTGCCAGCAGCGGGACATACCATGAGCAGTACTTC
TRBJ2-7	NA	TRBV21-1	NA	CASSKGVGVYEQYF	TGTGCCAGCAGCAAAGGTGTGGGGGTTTACGAGCAGTACTTC
TRBJ2-5	few	TRBV12-3/TRBV12-4	NA	CASTPTGRIGTQYF	TGTGCCAGCACCCCGACTGGGAGAATAGGGACCCAGTACTTC
TRBJ1-4	NA	TRBV7-2	NA	CASSLGGGTAVELFF	TGTGCCAGCAGCTTAGGGGGCGGGACGGCAGTTGAACTGTTTTTT
TRBJ1-1	NA	TRBV5-1	NA	CASSLRPGGADTEAFF	TGCGCCAGCAGCCTCCGACCTGGGGGCGCGGACACTGAAGCTTTCTTT
TRBJ2-3	few	TRBV3-1	TRBD2	CASSQELAAPTDTQYF	TGTGCCAGCAGCCAAGAGCTAGCGGCCCCCACAGATACGCAGTATTTT
TRBJ2-1	NA	TRBV12-3/TRBV12-4	TRBD2	CASSSMVGRGVSYNEQFF	TGTGCCAGCAGTAGTATGGTAGGGCGGGGGGTCTCCTACAATGAGCAGTTCTTC
TRBJ1-5	few	TRBV7-8	NA	CASSLVVDQPQHF	TGTGCCAGCAGCTTAGTAGTAGATCAGCCCCAGCATTTT
TRBJ1-5	NA	TRBV18	NA	CASSPGGFPQHF	TGTGCCAGCTCACCGGGGGGTTTTCCCCAGCATTTT
TRBJ2-1	NA	TRBV7-6	TRBD2	CASSLEREGSNEQFF	TGTGCCAGCAGCTTAGAGCGGGAGGGCTCCAATGAGCAGTTCTTC